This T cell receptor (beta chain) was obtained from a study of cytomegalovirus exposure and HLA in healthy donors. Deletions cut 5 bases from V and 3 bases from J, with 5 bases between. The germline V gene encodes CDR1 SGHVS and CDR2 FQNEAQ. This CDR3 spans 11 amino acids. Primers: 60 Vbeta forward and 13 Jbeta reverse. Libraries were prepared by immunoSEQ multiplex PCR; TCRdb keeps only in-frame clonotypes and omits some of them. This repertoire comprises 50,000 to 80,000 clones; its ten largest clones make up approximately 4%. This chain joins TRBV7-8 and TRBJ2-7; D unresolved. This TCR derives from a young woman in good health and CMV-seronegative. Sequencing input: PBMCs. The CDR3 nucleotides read TGTGCCAGCAGCCCAAACTACGAGCAGTACTTC. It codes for CASSPNYEQYF.